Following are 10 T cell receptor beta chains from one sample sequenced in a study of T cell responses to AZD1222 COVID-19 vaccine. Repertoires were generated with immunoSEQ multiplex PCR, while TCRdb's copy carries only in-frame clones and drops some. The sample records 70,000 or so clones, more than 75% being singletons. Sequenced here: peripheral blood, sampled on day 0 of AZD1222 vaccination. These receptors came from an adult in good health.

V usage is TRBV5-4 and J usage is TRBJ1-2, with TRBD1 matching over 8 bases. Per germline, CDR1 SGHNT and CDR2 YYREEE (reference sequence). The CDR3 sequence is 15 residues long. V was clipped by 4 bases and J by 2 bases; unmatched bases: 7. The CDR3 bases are TGTGCCAGCAGCGTCGGACAGGGAGTCAACTATGGCTACACCTTC. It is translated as CASSVGQGVNYGYTF.

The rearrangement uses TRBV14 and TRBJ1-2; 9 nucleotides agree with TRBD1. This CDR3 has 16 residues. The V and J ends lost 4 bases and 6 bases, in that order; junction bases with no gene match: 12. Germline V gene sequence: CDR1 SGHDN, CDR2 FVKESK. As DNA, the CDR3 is TGTGCCAGCAGCCTAATAAGCGACAGGGGGTCTGATGGCTACACCTTC. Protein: CASSLISDRGSDGYTF. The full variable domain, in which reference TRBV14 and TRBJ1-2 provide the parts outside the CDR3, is EAGVTQFPSHSVIEKGQTVTLRCDPISGHDNLYWYRRVMGKEIKFLLHFVKESKQDESGMPNNRFLAERTGGTYSTLKVQPAELEDSGVYFCASSLISDRGSDGYTFGSGTRLTVV.

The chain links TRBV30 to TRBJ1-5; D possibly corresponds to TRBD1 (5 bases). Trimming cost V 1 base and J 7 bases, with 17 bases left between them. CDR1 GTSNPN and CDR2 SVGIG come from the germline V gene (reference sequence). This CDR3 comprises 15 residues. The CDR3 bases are TGTGCCTGGAGTGCCCCCGGGCTTCAGGGACAGCCCCAGCATTTT. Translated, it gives CAWSAPGLQGQPQHF.

The CDR3: CASRRGTGGSGNYGYTF. Written as DNA, the CDR3 is TGTGCCAGCAGGCGAGGGACAGGGGGCTCGGGAAACTATGGCTACACCTTC. The gene calls are TRBV28 and TRBJ1-2; 12 nucleotides agree with TRBD1. Germline-derived CDR1 and CDR2 are MDHEN and SYDVKM. The CDR3 has 17 amino acids. V lost 6 bases to trimming and J lost 2 bases; unmatched junction nucleotides: 10.

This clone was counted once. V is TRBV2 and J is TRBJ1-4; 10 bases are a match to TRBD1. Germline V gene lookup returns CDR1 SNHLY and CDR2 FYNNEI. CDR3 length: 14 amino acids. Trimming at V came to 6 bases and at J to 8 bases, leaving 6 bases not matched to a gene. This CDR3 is CASRRDRGEEKLFF. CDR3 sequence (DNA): TGTGCCAGCAGAAGGGACAGGGGTGAAGAAAAACTGTTTTTT.

The CDR3: CASSPLGMSSYNSPLHF. CDR3 in DNA: TGTGCCAGCTCACCTCTCGGCATGAGCTCCTATAATTCACCCCTCCACTTT. The rearrangement links TRBV18 to TRBJ1-6; D gene unclear. The CDR3 runs to 17 residues. Germline lookup yields CDR1 KGHSH and CDR2 LQKENI. The V gene lost 3 bases and the J gene lost 0 bases, with 12 bases spanning the gap. The entire variable domain, with the rest obtained from reference TRBV18 and TRBJ1-6, is as follows: NAGVMQNPRHLVRRRGQEARLRCSPMKGHSHVYWYRQLPEEGLKFMVYLQKENIIDESGMPKERFSAEFPKEGPSILRIQQVVRGDSAAYFCASSPLGMSSYNSPLHFGNGTRLTVT.

CDR3 DNA: TGTGCCAGCAGCCCCCCCGGGGGGATCGGGGAGCTGTTTTTT. Residues: CASSPPGGIGELFF. J is TRBJ2-2 and V is TRBV11-2, with 7 bases fitting TRBD2. V shed 5 bases, J shed 7 bases, and the junction held 7 bases outside the gene matches. The CDR3 spans 14 residues. Germline V gene lookup returns CDR1 SGHAT and CDR2 FQNNGV.

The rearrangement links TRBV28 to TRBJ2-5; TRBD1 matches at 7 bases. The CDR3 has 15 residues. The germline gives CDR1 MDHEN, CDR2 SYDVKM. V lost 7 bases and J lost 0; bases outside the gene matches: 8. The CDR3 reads CASTELDRDQETQYF. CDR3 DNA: TGTGCCAGCACAGAGCTTGACAGGGACCAAGAGACCCAGTACTTC.

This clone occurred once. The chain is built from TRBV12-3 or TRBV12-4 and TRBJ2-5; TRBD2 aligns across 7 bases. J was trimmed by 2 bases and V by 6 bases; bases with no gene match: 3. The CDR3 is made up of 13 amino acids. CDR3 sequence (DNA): TGTGCCAGCAGCCGGGGGGTGCAAGAGACCCAGTACTTC. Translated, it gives CASSRGVQETQYF.

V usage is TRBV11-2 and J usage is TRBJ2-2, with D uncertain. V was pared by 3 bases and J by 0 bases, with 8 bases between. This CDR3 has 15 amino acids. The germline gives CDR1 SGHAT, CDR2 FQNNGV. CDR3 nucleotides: TGTGCCAGCAGCTTGGGCCAGGCGAACACCGGGGAGCTGTTTTTT. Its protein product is CASSLGQANTGELFF.